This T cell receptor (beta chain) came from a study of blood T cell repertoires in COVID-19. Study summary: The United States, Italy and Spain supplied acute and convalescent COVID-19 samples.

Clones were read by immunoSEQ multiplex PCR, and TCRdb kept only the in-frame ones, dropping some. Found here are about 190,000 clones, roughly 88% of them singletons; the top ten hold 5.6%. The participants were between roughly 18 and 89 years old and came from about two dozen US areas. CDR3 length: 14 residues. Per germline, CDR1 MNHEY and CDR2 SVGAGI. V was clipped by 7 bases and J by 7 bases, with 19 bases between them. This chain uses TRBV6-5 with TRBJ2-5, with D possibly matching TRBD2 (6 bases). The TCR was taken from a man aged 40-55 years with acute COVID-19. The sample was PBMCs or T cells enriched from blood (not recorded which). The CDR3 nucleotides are TGTGCCAGCAAGGGTGAACTAGCCGGAGGGACCCAGTACTTC. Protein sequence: CASKGELAGGTQYF.